This TCR beta chain was found in a study of cytomegalovirus exposure and HLA in healthy donors. The PCR employed 60 Vbeta primers together with 13 Jbeta primers. Here immunoSEQ multiplex PCR was the method, and the copy in TCRdb shows in-frame clones only, minus some. This sample has under 150,000 clones, with approximately 86% found just once. The CDR3 consists of 14 residues. Germline CDR1 and CDR2: LGHNA and YSLEER. V dropped 0 bases and J dropped 6; count of bases not matched to a gene: 1. V gene TRBV4-3 combines with J gene TRBJ2-1; 8 nucleotides align to TRBD1. This clonotype was sampled from a boy younger than 18 in good health and CMV-seronegative. The sample taken for sequencing was PBMCs. CDR3 coding DNA: TGCGCCAGCAGCCAAGATACAGGGGGCAATGAGCAGTTCTTC. It translates to CASSQDTGGNEQFF.